This T cell receptor (beta chain) was sequenced during a study of T cell responses to AZD1222 COVID-19 vaccine. TCRdb's copy holds only in-frame clones and misses some; the assay was immunoSEQ multiplex PCR. The sample includes roughly 77,000 clones, roughly nine tenths seen only once; the top ten take more than 2.5%. V lost 3 bases, J lost 0 bases, and 0 bases stayed unmatched. This CDR3 contains 15 residues. Germline values: CDR1 MNHNS, CDR2 SASEGT. The sequencing here drew on peripheral blood, taken 28 days after the second AZD1222 dose. The chain uses TRBV6-1 and TRBJ1-4; 8 bases are a match to TRBD1. This clonotype originated in an adult who received the AZD1222 COVID-19 vaccine. The CDR3 loop is CASSETGATNEKLFF. The CDR3 nucleotides read TGTGCCAGCAGTGAGACAGGGGCAACTAATGAAAAACTGTTTTTT.